This paragraph reports one TCR beta chain. Its antigen is unidentified. The V end was cut by 4 bases, the J end by 1 base, with 11 bases between. This CDR3 has 14 residues. Germline V gene sequence: CDR1 SGHDT, CDR2 YYEEEE. Via MiXCR, TCRdb re-called the reads, giving one row per CDR3 protein. The profile shows about 890,000 distinct CDR3 sequences, approximately 31% of them singletons. The data originate from a study of T cell repertoires in cytomegalovirus infection. Study-level findings and limits: Carriage of CMV together with the relevant HLA was identifiable through cumulative public TCR beta family frequency.

The specimen comprised cultured CD8+ T cells from PBMCs, sampled from culture after CMV antigen stimulation. This sequence joins TRBV5-6 and TRBJ1-2; D might be TRBD1 (6 bases). The sequence came from a human donor in good health (CMV status not recorded). Some clones in this sample may be carry-over from other donors' samples. DNA for the CDR3: TGTGCCAGCAGCACCGGACAGTTTAACTATGGCTACACCTTC. Translation: CASSTGQFNYGYTF.